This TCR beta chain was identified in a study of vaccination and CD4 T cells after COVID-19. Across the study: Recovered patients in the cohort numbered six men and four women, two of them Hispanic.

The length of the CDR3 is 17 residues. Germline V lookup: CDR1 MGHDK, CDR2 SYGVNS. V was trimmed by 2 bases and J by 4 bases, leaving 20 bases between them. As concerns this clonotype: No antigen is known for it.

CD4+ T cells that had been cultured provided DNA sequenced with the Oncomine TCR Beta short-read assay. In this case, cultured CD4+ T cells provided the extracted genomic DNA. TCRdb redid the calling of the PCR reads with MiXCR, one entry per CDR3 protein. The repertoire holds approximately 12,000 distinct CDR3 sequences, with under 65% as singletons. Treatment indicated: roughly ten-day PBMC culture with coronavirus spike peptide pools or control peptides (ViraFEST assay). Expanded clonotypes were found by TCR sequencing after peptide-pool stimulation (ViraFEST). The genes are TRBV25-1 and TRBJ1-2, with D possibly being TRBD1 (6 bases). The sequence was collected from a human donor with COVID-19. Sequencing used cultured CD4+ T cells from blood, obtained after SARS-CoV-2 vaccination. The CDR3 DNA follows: TGTGCCAGCAGTGAAGCCCGTGGGGGGGCGCCGGGCTATGGCTACACCTTC. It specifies CASSEARGGAPGYGYTF.